This TCR beta chain derives from a study of T cell responses to AZD1222 COVID-19 vaccine. The wider study: Samples with a second dose at about 4 or about 12 weeks were pooled together. Study-wide results and limits: Baseline serology detected seropositivity in only six or seven AZD1222 recipients. White British people made up most donors, females outnumbered males, and clonal diversity was possibly underestimated. Unmutated variant regions are reportedly the target of nearly half of TCRs that are spike-specific.

The protocol was immunoSEQ multiplex PCR, while the TCRdb copy is restricted to in-frame clones and leaves out a portion. This sample yields roughly 120,000 clones, of which about 86% are seen a single time; roughly an eighth belongs to the top ten. Between the trimmed V and J ends, which lost 1 base and 6 bases, there was a span of 10 bases. The CDR3 loop spans 14 amino acids. Germline-derived CDR1 and CDR2 are SGHTA and FQGNSA. The table lists this clone with a count of one. Its target is unknown. This receptor was taken from an adult in good health. The chain uses TRBV7-2 and TRBJ2-4; D call uncertain. This specimen consisted of peripheral blood, obtained on day 0 of AZD1222 vaccination. The CDR3 sequence is CASSLGDLGNIQYF. As DNA, the CDR3 is TGTGCCAGCAGCTTAGGAGACTTAGGAAACATTCAGTACTTC.